Presented here are 19 T cell receptor beta chains from one specimen sequenced in a study of cytomegalovirus exposure and HLA in healthy donors. Use of 60 Vbeta and 13 Jbeta primers characterized the PCR. Sequenced by immunoSEQ multiplex PCR; TCRdb stores in-frame clones only, minus some. The table lists nearly 110,000 clones, approximately 76% of them singletons. The sample consisted of PBMCs. The receptors here all came from a man aged 18 to 30 in good health and CMV-seronegative.

The chain is built from TRBV19 and TRBJ1-2; 8 nucleotides agree with TRBD1. CDR1 is LNHDA and CDR2 is SQIVND in the germline V gene (reference sequence). The V gene end was trimmed by 4 bases and the J gene end by 6 bases; junction bases not matched to a gene: 10. The CDR3 runs 15 residues. CDR3 region: CASSRRQGASDGYTF. CDR3 DNA sequence: TGTGCCAGTAGTAGACGGCAGGGGGCGTCGGATGGCTACACCTTC.

The chain has TRBV15 and TRBJ1-2; D gene uncertain. Germline CDR1 and CDR2: LNHNV and YYDKDF (reference sequence). The CDR3 length is 13 residues. V was cut by 2 bases and J by 6 bases, with 10 bases left in between. The CDR3 spells CATSRNRGNGYTF. The CDR3 region has the DNA TGTGCCACCAGCAGAAACAGAGGGAATGGCTACACCTTC. Together with reference TRBV15 and TRBJ1-2, the CDR3 gives the full variable domain: DAMVIQNPRYQVTQFGKPVTLSCSQTLNHNVMYWYQQKSSQAPKLLFHYYDKDFNNEADTPDNFQSRRPNTSFCFLDIRSPGLGDTAMYLCATSRNRGNGYTFGSGTRLTVV.

DNA for the CDR3: TGTGCCAGCAGCTCACAGACAGGGGACTATTCACCCCTCCACTTT. Translated, it gives CASSSQTGDYSPLHF. The chain uses TRBV5-5 and TRBJ1-6; 8 bases match TRBD1. Germline CDR1 SGHKS, CDR2 YYEKEE (reference sequence). V was clipped by 3 bases and J by 8 bases; unmatched bases: 7. This CDR3 is built from 15 residues.

The chain has TRBV5-5 and TRBJ1-1, with 9 bases matching TRBD1. The CDR3 consists of 16 residues. From germline, CDR1 is SGHKS and CDR2 YYEKEE (reference sequence). J was trimmed by 0 bases and V by 4 bases; bases with no gene match: 7. The CDR3 DNA sequence: TGTGCCAGCAGCCGTCTCGGGACAGGGCTGAACACTGAAGCTTTCTTT. Its translation: CASSRLGTGLNTEAFF.

The sample holds a few counts of this clone. The V and J genes are TRBV5-4 and TRBJ2-7; D is unresolved. The CDR3 has 14 residues. Germline CDR1 and CDR2: SGHNT and YYREEE (reference sequence). V dropped 6 bases and J dropped 0 bases, with 13 bases sitting between them. The CDR3 loop is CASTPGPGSYEQYF. In nucleotides, the CDR3 is TGTGCCAGCACCCCGGGTCCGGGCTCCTACGAGCAGTACTTC.

The chain recombines TRBV19 with TRBJ2-2, with D perhaps matching TRBD2 (5 bases). In germline, CDR1 is LNHDA, CDR2 SQIVND (reference sequence). V shed 8 bases and J shed 3 bases, with 13 bases lying between them. The CDR3 consists of 14 residues. Here the CDR3 reads CASARARDTGELFF. The CDR3 coding sequence is TGTGCCAGTGCGCGGGCCCGTGACACCGGGGAGCTGTTTTTT. The complete variable domain, with remaining parts taken from reference TRBV19 and TRBJ2-2, reads DGGITQSPKYLFRKEGQNVTLSCEQNLNHDAMYWYRQDPGQGLRLIYYSQIVNDFQKGDIAEGYSVSREKKESFPLTVTSAQKNPTAFYLCASARARDTGELFFGEGSRLTVL.

This chain joins TRBV4-3 and TRBJ2-5; D gene unclear. Trimming cost V 1 base and J 1 base, with 16 bases left between them. The CDR3 is 17 residues long. Germline CDR1 reads LGHNA; CDR2 reads YSLEER. CDR3 in DNA: TGCGCCAGCAGCCAAGGGGTAGCCCCCACTGGCCAAGAGACCCAGTACTTC. Amino acids: CASSQGVAPTGQETQYF.

The chain links TRBV7-9 to TRBJ2-1; D possibly corresponds to TRBD2 (5 bases). CDR3 length: 12 amino acids. The V end lost 6 bases, the J end lost 7 bases, and 10 bases lay between the germline ends. In germline, CDR1 is SEHNR, CDR2 FQNEAQ (reference sequence). The CDR3: CASRQRENEQFF. DNA for the CDR3: TGTGCCAGCAGACAAAGGGAGAATGAGCAGTTCTTC.

The rearrangement joins TRBV9 to TRBJ2-5; TRBD1 matches at 7 bases. Germline V gene sequence: CDR1 SGDLS, CDR2 YYNGEE. The CDR3 length is 16 residues. Losses at the gene ends were 4 bases for V and 4 bases for J; bases not matched to a gene: 13. The CDR3 sequence: CASSPQGWGERETQYF. The CDR3 DNA sequence: TGTGCCAGCAGCCCACAGGGGTGGGGAGAACGAGAGACCCAGTACTTC. The entire variable domain, with the rest obtained from reference TRBV9 and TRBJ2-5, is as follows: DSGVTQTPKHLITATGQRVTLRCSPRSGDLSVYWYQQSLDQGLQFLIQYYNGEERAKGNILERFSAQQFPDLHSELNLSSLELGDSALYFCASSPQGWGERETQYFGPGTRLLVL.

The chain joins TRBV5-6 to TRBJ1-2; no firm D call. Germline assignment: CDR1 SGHDT and CDR2 YYEEEE. The V and J ends lost 0 bases and 8 bases respectively, with 17 bases between them. This CDR3 spans 15 amino acids. CDR3 residues: CASSLGSLQTVGYTF. The CDR3, as DNA: TGTGCCAGCAGCTTGGGATCCCTCCAAACAGTCGGCTACACCTTC.

The chain is built from TRBV2 and TRBJ2-7; 8 nucleotides line up with TRBD2. The CDR3 runs 16 residues. V lost 3 bases, J lost 0 bases, and 7 bases stayed unmatched. Germline CDR1 is SNHLY and CDR2 is FYNNEI. For the CDR3, the DNA is TGTGCCAGCAGTGATCCCGGGAGGGCAAGCTCCTACGAGCAGTACTTC. Translating gives CASSDPGRASSYEQYF. The variable domain in full, completed from reference TRBV2 and TRBJ2-7, reads EPEVTQTPSHQVTQMGQEVILRCVPISNHLYFYWYRQILGQKVEFLVSFYNNEISEKSEIFDDQFSVERPDGSNFTLKIRSTKLEDSAMYFCASSDPGRASSYEQYFGPGTRLTVT.

This clone has only one observation. The chain joins TRBV19 to TRBJ2-3; TRBD1 aligns across 9 bases. The CDR3 is made up of 17 amino acids. V was clipped by 4 bases and J by 3 bases; unmatched bases: 11. Germline V gene sequence: CDR1 LNHDA, CDR2 SQIVND (reference sequence). In DNA, the CDR3 is TGTGCCAGTAGTAAGTGGGAGACAGGGGGATTGACAGATACGCAGTATTTT. It translates to CASSKWETGGLTDTQYF.

The gene calls are TRBV5-1 and TRBJ2-7, with D maybe TRBD2 (6 bases). Germline-derived CDR1 and CDR2 are SGHRS and YFSETQ. V was clipped by 4 bases and J by 5 bases, with 13 bases between them. This CDR3 has 13 residues. The CDR3 nucleotides are TGCGCCAGCAGCACGGGGCCGGGGGACGAGCAGTACTTC. Protein product: CASSTGPGDEQYF.

V usage is TRBV19 and J usage is TRBJ1-5; D might be TRBD1 (5 bases). The CDR3 extends over 16 amino acids. The V and J ends lost 3 bases and 12 bases respectively, with 24 bases between them. In germline, CDR1 is LNHDA, CDR2 SQIVND (reference sequence). The CDR3 sequence is CASSIRGDKAGGNQHF. The CDR3 region has the DNA TGTGCCAGTAGTATTCGGGGAGACAAGGCGGGGGGAAACCAGCATTTT. Full variable domain (outside the CDR3, taken from reference TRBV19 and TRBJ1-5): DGGITQSPKYLFRKEGQNVTLSCEQNLNHDAMYWYRQDPGQGLRLIYYSQIVNDFQKGDIAEGYSVSREKKESFPLTVTSAQKNPTAFYLCASSIRGDKAGGNQHFGDGTRLSIL.

This clone was counted a few times. The rearrangement links TRBV28 to TRBJ2-7; 10 nucleotides agree with TRBD1. Losses at the gene ends were 7 bases for V and 1 base for J; bases not matched to a gene: 10. This CDR3 is 16 amino acids long. Germline CDR1 reads MDHEN; CDR2 reads SYDVKM. CDR3 sequence reads: CASMETGGLLSYEQYF. The CDR3 region has the DNA TGTGCCAGCATGGAGACAGGGGGCCTTTTATCCTACGAGCAGTACTTC. Using reference TRBV28 and TRBJ2-7 for the parts outside the CDR3, the full variable domain is DVKVTQSSRYLVKRTGEKVFLECVQDMDHENMFWYRQDPGLGLRLIYFSYDVKMKEKGDIPEGYSVSREKKERFSLILESASTNQTSMYLCASMETGGLLSYEQYFGPGTRLTVT.

This sequence joins TRBV6-1 and TRBJ2-6, with 9 bases lining up with TRBD1. V dropped 8 bases and J dropped 0; count of bases not matched to a gene: 2. The length of the CDR3 is 15 residues. The germline CDR1 and CDR2 sequences are MNHNS and SASEGT. In nucleotides, the CDR3 is TGTGCCAGCGGGACAGGGAACTCTGGGGCCAACGTCCTGACTTTC. Protein product: CASGTGNSGANVLTF.

The chain uses TRBV9 and TRBJ2-5; TRBD1 matches 7 bases. This CDR3 is built from 14 residues. Trimming at V came to 4 bases and at J to 3 bases, leaving 6 bases not matched to a gene. In germline, CDR1 is SGDLS, CDR2 YYNGEE. The CDR3 DNA follows: TGTGCCAGCAGCAAGTCACAGGGGAAAGAGACCCAGTACTTC. It codes for CASSKSQGKETQYF.

This clone was seen once. This chain links TRBV7-9 with TRBJ2-7; D is possibly TRBD1 (6 bases). The CDR3 spans 13 residues. The V and J ends lost 8 bases and 5 bases respectively, with 16 bases between them. Germline assignment: CDR1 SEHNR and CDR2 FQNEAQ (reference sequence). The CDR3 spells CASATGKGDEQYF. The DNA of the CDR3 is TGTGCCAGCGCCACAGGGAAGGGAGACGAGCAGTACTTC.

CDR3 DNA: TGCGCCAGCAGTGAGTCGGGAGGGCGGGGGGGTACTGAAGCTTTCTTT. As protein: CASSESGGRGGTEAFF. The chain carries TRBV10-1 and TRBJ1-1; possible D gene TRBD1, 5 bases. The CDR3 sequence is 16 residues long. CDR1 is WNHNN, CDR2 SYGVQD, per germline (reference sequence). V lost 0 bases and J 5 bases, leaving 16 bases between the germline ends.